The 25 T cell receptor beta chains below were found in one sample sequenced in a study of T cell responses to AZD1222 COVID-19 vaccine. Clones were read by immunoSEQ multiplex PCR, and TCRdb kept only the in-frame ones, dropping some. Among about 84,000 clones listed, approximately 85% were seen once. The sample was peripheral blood, taken 28 days after the second AZD1222 dose. These receptors were taken from an adult who received the AZD1222 COVID-19 vaccine.

The V call is TRBV6-5, the J call TRBJ1-1; D might be TRBD1 (6 bases). The length of the CDR3 is 15 residues. Per the germline V gene, CDR1 is MNHEY and CDR2 is SVGAGI. V dropped 0 bases and J dropped 4 bases, with 12 bases sitting between them. The CDR3, as DNA: TGTGCCAGCAGTTACTCAGGCAGGGGTGCCACTGAAGCTTTCTTT. Its protein is CASSYSGRGATEAFF.

The chain recombines TRBV24-1 with TRBJ2-1; tentatively, D is TRBD2 (5 bases). The CDR3 consists of 13 residues. Trimming removed 7 bases at V and 4 bases at J, with 10 bases between. Germline V CDR1 and CDR2: KGHDR, SFDVKD. CDR3 region: CATSDPGYNEQFF. The CDR3 DNA reads as TGTGCCACCAGCGACCCGGGGTACAATGAGCAGTTCTTC.

This clone was recorded once. The chain joins TRBV5-4 to TRBJ2-2; 11 bases are shared with TRBD1. Looked up from germline, CDR1 is SGHNT and CDR2 is YYREEE (reference sequence). This CDR3 is 15 amino acids long. Germline trimming cut 4 bases from V and 6 bases from J; bases unmatched to any gene: 5. CDR3 in DNA: TGTGCCAGCAGCGTGGACAGGGGGCGTTCCGGGGAGCTGTTTTTT. This gives the protein CASSVDRGRSGELFF.

V gene TRBV27 combines with J gene TRBJ2-7; TRBD2 aligns across 11 bases. The CDR3 extends over 14 amino acids. Germline V gene data show CDR1 as MNHEY and CDR2 as SMNVEV (reference sequence). V lost 6 bases to trimming and J lost 4 bases; unmatched junction nucleotides: 5. In nucleotides, the CDR3 is TGTGCCAGCAGGGCCGGGACTAGCGGATACGAGCAGTACTTC. Amino acids: CASRAGTSGYEQYF.

V is TRBV5-1 and J is TRBJ2-5; D not certain. This CDR3 contains 14 residues. The V and J ends lost 1 base and 3 bases respectively, with 10 bases between them. Germline V gene lookup returns CDR1 SGHRS and CDR2 YFSETQ. CDR3 nucleotide sequence: TGCGCCAGCAGCTTGACGGGTGAGAAAGAGACCCAGTACTTC. Translated, it gives CASSLTGEKETQYF.

The chain joins TRBV28 to TRBJ1-5; possible D gene TRBD1, 5 bases. Trimming removed 7 bases at V and 3 bases at J, with 22 bases between. Germline values: CDR1 MDHEN, CDR2 SYDVKM. The CDR3 consists of 17 residues. CDR3 in amino acids: CASIPPRSGRDNQPQHF. DNA for the CDR3: TGTGCCAGCATCCCGCCGCGATCAGGGCGTGACAATCAGCCCCAGCATTTT.

The J gene is TRBJ2-3, the V gene TRBV6-4, with TRBD1 matching over 7 bases. V was pared by 2 bases and J by 6 bases, with 2 bases of the junction left unmatched. In germline, CDR1 is MRHNA, CDR2 SNTAGT. The CDR3 spans 13 residues. The CDR3: CASSDRGLDTQYF. CDR3 bases: TGTGCCAGCAGTGACAGGGGGCTGGATACGCAGTATTTT.

This sequence joins TRBV24-1 and TRBJ1-2, with D perhaps matching TRBD1 (6 bases). V lost 1 base to trimming and J lost 8 bases, with 16 bases between them. This CDR3 comprises 15 residues. Germline CDR1 KGHDR, CDR2 SFDVKD. The CDR3 sequence is CATSDFSGDSEGYTF. The CDR3 DNA reads TGTGCCACCAGTGATTTCTCAGGGGATTCAGAAGGCTACACCTTC.

V gene TRBV5-5 combines with J gene TRBJ2-7; no definite D call. With 2 bases removed from V and 1 base from J, the gap between germline ends came to 7 bases. Germline V gene sequence: CDR1 SGHKS, CDR2 YYEKEE (reference sequence). There are 13 residues in the CDR3. As DNA, the CDR3 is TGTGCCAGCAGCTTTTCCCGATCCTACGAGCAGTACTTC. It translates to CASSFSRSYEQYF.

The gene calls are TRBV14 and TRBJ2-2; 7 nucleotides align to TRBD1. V dropped 0 bases and J dropped 9; count of bases not matched to a gene: 10. The CDR3 is 16 residues long. Germline V lookup: CDR1 SGHDN, CDR2 FVKESK. The CDR3 DNA sequence: TGTGCCAGCAGCCAAGAAGGGACAGAAAAAAGTAGGGAGCTGTTTTTT. It encodes CASSQEGTEKSRELFF.

The chain recombines TRBV18 with TRBJ2-2; D might be TRBD1 (6 bases). CDR3 size: 14 residues. V lost 4 bases to trimming and J lost 6 bases, with 12 bases between them. Per the germline V gene, CDR1 is KGHSH and CDR2 is LQKENI. The CDR3, as DNA: TGTGCCAGCTCACAGGGACACGACGCCGGGGAGCTGTTTTTT. Its translation is CASSQGHDAGELFF.

This chain connects TRBV24-1 to TRBJ1-2, with a tentative D call TRBD1 (5 bases). Trimming stripped 5 bases from V and 3 bases from J, with 9 bases between. The CDR3 covers 13 residues. Germline values: CDR1 KGHDR, CDR2 SFDVKD. For the CDR3, the DNA is TGTGCCACCAGTGGGTTAGGGGACTATGGCTACACCTTC. This gives the protein CATSGLGDYGYTF.

The gene calls are TRBV4-1 and TRBJ1-5; D ambiguous. Per the germline V gene, CDR1 is MGHRA and CDR2 is YSYEKL. The CDR3 totals 15 residues. The V and J ends lost 1 base and 7 bases respectively, with 14 bases between them. Written as DNA, the CDR3 is TGCGCCAGCAGCCAAGGAGCGGGCAGTAGCCAGCCCCAGCATTTT. Amino acid sequence: CASSQGAGSSQPQHF.

The rearrangement links TRBV18 to TRBJ1-1; D is unclear. In germline, CDR1 is KGHSH, CDR2 LQKENI. Trimming pared 6 bases from V and 1 base from J, leaving 9 bases between. CDR3 size: 13 residues. The CDR3 bases are TGTGCCAGCTCGTCTAATAGGAACACTGAAGCTTTCTTT. This codes for CASSSNRNTEAFF.

The rearrangement links TRBV3-1 (or the pseudogene TRBV3-2) to TRBJ2-1; possibly TRBD1 for D (6 bases). Trimming left V 0 bases short and J 12 bases short, with 15 bases between. The CDR3 contains 14 residues. Germline V lookup: CDR1 LGHDT, CDR2 YNNKEL (reference sequence). The CDR3 is CASSQDNSGQGQFF. The CDR3 DNA sequence: TGTGCCAGCAGCCAAGATAACTCGGGACAAGGGCAGTTCTTC.

This clone was found many times. The rearrangement uses TRBV5-4 and TRBJ2-1; 8 bases map to TRBD2. The V segment lost 4 bases and the J segment 0 bases; nucleotides outside the gene matches: 6. The CDR3 is 16 residues long. CDR1 SGHNT and CDR2 YYREEE come from the germline V gene (reference sequence). As DNA, the CDR3 is TGTGCCAGCAGCCTAGCGGGTTCCAGCTCCTACAATGAGCAGTTCTTC. Its translation is CASSLAGSSSYNEQFF.

The rearrangement links TRBV6-5 to TRBJ2-2; D might be TRBD2 (7 bases). The germline V and J ends were trimmed by 4 bases and 11 bases, with 14 bases remaining between them. The CDR3 contains 13 residues. Germline V CDR1 and CDR2: MNHEY, SVGAGI. The CDR3 DNA reads as TGTGCCAGCAGTTCAGGCGGGGGCATTGAGCTGTTTTTT. Amino acid sequence: CASSSGGGIELFF.

The genes are TRBV9 and TRBJ1-1, with 7 nucleotides matching TRBD1. Germline trimming cut 4 bases from V and 5 bases from J; bases unmatched to any gene: 14. Germline CDR1 SGDLS, CDR2 YYNGEE. The CDR3 runs 16 residues. CDR3 in amino acids: CASSPQGHREGTEAFF. As DNA, the CDR3 is TGTGCCAGCAGCCCACAGGGGCACAGGGAGGGTACTGAAGCTTTCTTT.

A single count supports this clone. The chain carries TRBV30 and TRBJ1-2, with a tentative D call TRBD1 (5 bases). Trimming took off 6 bases at V and 3 bases at J, with 14 bases between the two ends. CDR3 size: 13 residues. Germline-derived CDR1 and CDR2 are GTSNPN and SVGIG (reference sequence). The chain's CDR3 is CACRGESYYGYTF. CDR3 nucleotide sequence: TGTGCCTGTCGGGGGGAGTCCTACTATGGCTACACCTTC.

The chain uses TRBV4-2 and TRBJ1-4; 10 nucleotides line up with TRBD1. V lost 5 bases, J lost 8 bases, and 8 bases stayed unmatched. The CDR3 length is 15 residues. Germline V CDR1 and CDR2: LGHNA, YNFKEQ. DNA of the CDR3: TGTGCCAGCAGCTCTCAAGCGGGACAGGGGGAAAAACTGTTTTTT. Amino acid sequence: CASSSQAGQGEKLFF.

About this clone itself: Additional DNA sequences in this sample encode the identical CDR3. The V gene is TRBV7-7, the J gene TRBJ2-5; perhaps TRBD1 as D (6 bases). Trimming removed 3 bases at V and 2 bases at J, with 7 bases between. Germline values: CDR1 SSHAT, CDR2 FNYEAQ (reference sequence). The length of the CDR3 is 13 residues. The CDR3 coding sequence is TGTGCCAGCAGCTTGGACAGACAAGAGACCCAGTACTTC. It is translated as CASSLDRQETQYF. Based on the CDR3 plus reference TRBV7-7 and TRBJ2-5, the full variable domain is GAGVSQSPRYKVTKRGQDVTLRCDPISSHATLYWYQQALGQGPEFLTYFNYEAQPDKSGLPSDRFSAERPEGSISTLTIQRTEQRDSAMYRCASSLDRQETQYFGPGTRLLVL.

The chain couples TRBV6-2 or TRBV6-3 to TRBJ2-7; 8 bases agree with TRBD2. The V and J ends lost 5 bases and 2 bases, in that order; junction bases with no gene match: 8. This CDR3 comprises 15 residues. Germline V gives CDR1 MNHEY, CDR2 SVGEGT. The CDR3 spells CASSRTSGTAYEQYF. The CDR3 DNA is TGTGCCAGCAGTCGAACTAGCGGAACAGCCTACGAGCAGTACTTC.

The CDR3, as DNA: TGTGCCAGCAGCCGACGGGCGATTTCAAATCAGCCCCAGCATTTT. This codes for CASSRRAISNQPQHF. The chain links TRBV6-5 to TRBJ1-5; D not certain. This CDR3 region has 15 residues. Germline V CDR1 and CDR2: MNHEY, SVGAGI. Trimming took 6 bases from V and 4 from J, leaving 16 bases between them.

The chain recombines TRBV2 with TRBJ2-7; weak D call: TRBD1 (5 bases). The CDR3 has 18 amino acids. V was trimmed by 8 bases and J by 4 bases, leaving 30 bases between them. Germline V gene data show CDR1 as SNHLY and CDR2 as FYNNEI. This CDR3 is CASYSFNQGNGPSYEQYF. The DNA of the CDR3 is TGTGCCAGCTACTCATTCAATCAGGGAAATGGTCCCTCTTACGAGCAGTACTTC.

CDR3 in amino acids: CASSQEGVWEQYF. The CDR3 nucleotides are TGTGCCAGCAGCCAGGAGGGTGTGTGGGAGCAGTACTTC. The chain is built from TRBV5-4 and TRBJ2-7, with D possibly matching TRBD2 (6 bases). From germline, CDR1 is SGHNT and CDR2 YYREEE (reference sequence). Between the trimmed V and J ends, which lost 4 bases and 7 bases, there was a span of 15 bases. The CDR3 is 13 amino acids.